These 30 T cell receptor beta chains came from one sample sequenced in a study of cytomegalovirus exposure and HLA in healthy donors. The primer mix had 60 Vbeta and 13 Jbeta primers. Generated by immunoSEQ multiplex PCR, the TCRdb table keeps only in-frame clones and is missing some. This sample has tens of thousands of clones, with around 70% found just once. The sequencing sample was made of PBMCs. These receptors came from a man aged 40-55 years in good health and CMV-seropositive.

The chain uses TRBV6-5 and TRBJ1-5; no reliable D call. The germline V and J ends were trimmed by 6 bases and 4 bases, with 13 bases remaining between them. The CDR3 extends over 14 amino acids. CDR1 is MNHEY, CDR2 SVGAGI, per germline. The CDR3 here is CASREGTANQPQHF. The CDR3 DNA reads as TGTGCCAGCAGGGAGGGAACAGCTAATCAGCCCCAGCATTTT.

The CDR3 sequence is CASSGGQLQREKLFF. The CDR3 DNA sequence: TGTGCCAGCAGTGGGGGACAGCTCCAAAGGGAAAAACTGTTTTTT. This rearrangement joins TRBV25-1 to TRBJ1-4, with 7 bases aligning to TRBD1. CDR1 MGHDK and CDR2 SYGVNS come from the germline V gene. Trimming removed 4 bases from V and 8 bases from J; junction bases left unmatched: 10. This CDR3 is built from 15 residues.

The rearrangement joins TRBV5-6 to TRBJ1-2; 7 bases match TRBD1. This CDR3 region has 15 residues. V shed 9 bases, J shed 1 base, and the junction held 12 bases outside the gene matches. Germline-derived CDR1 and CDR2 are SGHDT and YYEEEE. CDR3 residues: CATPGTAIINYGYTF. DNA of the CDR3: TGTGCCACCCCCGGGACAGCCATAATTAACTATGGCTACACCTTC.

The rearrangement uses TRBV28 and TRBJ1-5; D call uncertain. The CDR3 has 13 residues. The V end was cut by 3 bases, the J end by 9 bases, with 12 bases between. Per germline, CDR1 MDHEN and CDR2 SYDVKM. CDR3 region: CASSLTNPPPQHF. In DNA form, the CDR3 reads TGTGCCAGCAGTTTGACAAACCCACCGCCCCAGCATTTT. Full variable domain (rest looked up from reference TRBV28 and TRBJ1-5): DVKVTQSSRYLVKRTGEKVFLECVQDMDHENMFWYRQDPGLGLRLIYFSYDVKMKEKGDIPEGYSVSREKKERFSLILESASTNQTSMYLCASSLTNPPPQHFGDGTRLSIL.

The J gene is TRBJ2-2, the V gene TRBV6-6; D possibly corresponds to TRBD2 (5 bases). CDR3 size: 16 residues. Germline V gene data show CDR1 as MNHNY and CDR2 as SVGAGI (reference sequence). With 1 base removed from V and 5 bases from J, the gap between germline ends came to 14 bases. The DNA of the CDR3 is TGTGCCAGCAGTTACTTTCTGAGGGCAGAGACCGGGGAGCTGTTTTTT. Translation gives CASSYFLRAETGELFF.

DNA for the CDR3: TGCGCCAGCAGCTTGGACACCTATGGCTACACCTTC. Translating it yields CASSLDTYGYTF. The chain couples TRBV5-1 to TRBJ1-2; D is undetermined. This CDR3 region has 12 residues. V was pared by 0 bases and J by 4 bases, with 4 bases between. CDR1 is SGHRS and CDR2 is YFSETQ in the germline V gene.

CDR3 nucleotide sequence: TGTGCCAGCAGCAGCCGGGACTCCAAATTCCAAGAGACCCAGTACTTC. Translated: CASSSRDSKFQETQYF. V usage is TRBV5-6 and J usage is TRBJ2-5, with a weak D call TRBD2 (6 bases). CDR1 is SGHDT, CDR2 YYEEEE, per germline. V dropped 4 bases and J dropped 1 base, with 17 bases sitting between them. CDR3 length equals 16 residues.

This clone was observed once. Likely a read error: the CDR3 ends without its conserved phenylalanine or tryptophan. The DNA is left out, because the CDR3 cannot be placed on it with certainty; the CDR3 is given as TCRdb lists it. V gene TRBV5-4 combines with J gene TRBJ2-3; TRBD2, the table's D call, lacks a check against the DNA. CDR1 is SGHNT, CDR2 YYREEE, per germline (reference sequence). From its first to its last residue, the CDR3 has 12 amino acids. CDR3: CASSLVGSGGRE.

The chain employs TRBV7-3 and TRBJ2-1, with 9 nucleotides matching TRBD1. J was trimmed by 4 bases and V by 6 bases; bases with no gene match: 10. The CDR3 extends over 16 amino acids. CDR1 is SGHTA, CDR2 FQGTGA, per germline. The CDR3 nucleotides are TGTGCCAGCAGGGAAGCCGGGACAGGGTTATACAATGAGCAGTTCTTC. Translation gives CASREAGTGLYNEQFF.

This rearrangement joins TRBV13 to TRBJ2-1; tentative D call: TRBD2 (6 bases). CDR3 length: 17 residues. Germline V gene sequence: CDR1 PRHDT, CDR2 FYEKMQ (reference sequence). V was cut by 5 bases and J by 0 bases, with 17 bases left in between. CDR3 amino acids: CASSPTVGGSSYNEQFF. The CDR3 DNA is TGTGCCAGCAGCCCAACGGTTGGGGGGAGCTCCTACAATGAGCAGTTCTTC.

The chain is built from TRBV2 and TRBJ1-5; tentative D call: TRBD1 (6 bases). This CDR3 comprises 15 residues. Between the trimmed V and J ends, which lost 5 bases and 2 bases, there was a span of 13 bases. CDR1 is SNHLY, CDR2 FYNNEI, per germline. The CDR3 region is CASSRDTSGNQPQHF. The DNA for the CDR3 is TGTGCCAGCAGTCGGGACACCTCGGGCAATCAGCCCCAGCATTTT.

This chain links TRBV4-1 with TRBJ2-1; D is possibly TRBD2 (5 bases). V lost 3 bases to trimming and J lost 1 base, with 16 bases between them. CDR1 is MGHRA and CDR2 is YSYEKL in the germline V gene. The CDR3 covers 17 residues. CDR3 sequence: CASSHSPEGPSYNEQFF. The DNA of the CDR3 is TGCGCCAGCAGCCACTCCCCAGAGGGTCCGTCCTACAATGAGCAGTTCTTC.

The chain has TRBV7-6 and TRBJ2-1; 13 nucleotides agree with TRBD2. The length of the CDR3 is 15 residues. The V gene end was trimmed by 5 bases and the J gene end by 5 bases; junction bases not matched to a gene: 3. Germline values: CDR1 SGHVS, CDR2 FNYEAQ. The CDR3 DNA reads as TGTGCCAGCAGCGGACTAGCGGGAGCTAACAATGAGCAGTTCTTC. Residues: CASSGLAGANNEQFF.

The rearrangement uses TRBV11-3 and TRBJ1-1; D unresolved. There are 13 residues in the CDR3. Trimming took 5 bases from V and 6 from J, leaving 13 bases between them. The germline V gene encodes CDR1 SGHNT and CDR2 YENEEA. The CDR3 DNA is TGTGCCAGCAGCAAGAATCTCGAGGCTGAAGCTTTCTTT. This codes for CASSKNLEAEAFF.

The V and J genes are TRBV14 and TRBJ2-7, with D unresolved. The V end was cut by 7 bases, the J end by 6 bases, with 16 bases between. This CDR3 is built from 13 residues. The germline CDR1 and CDR2 sequences are SGHDN and FVKESK. As DNA, the CDR3 is TGTGCCAGCAACGCCCTCCTTTCAGGCGAGCAGTACTTC. Translated: CASNALLSGEQYF.

The V gene is TRBV7-2, the J gene TRBJ2-5; D remains unclear. The CDR3 covers 14 residues. Per the germline V gene, CDR1 is SGHTA and CDR2 is FQGNSA. Trimming cost V 2 bases and J 7 bases, with 14 bases left between them. CDR3 loop: CASSLSRLERTQYF. The CDR3 DNA is TGTGCCAGCAGCTTATCCCGGCTAGAGCGGACCCAGTACTTC.

This clone was recorded once. V usage is TRBV11-2 and J usage is TRBJ2-1, with TRBD2 matching over 12 bases. Looked up from germline, CDR1 is SGHAT and CDR2 is FQNNGV. V lost 1 base, J lost 9 bases, and 7 bases stayed unmatched. CDR3 length: 16 residues. The CDR3 protein is CASSLVLAGGRGEQFF. The CDR3 DNA sequence: TGTGCCAGCAGCTTAGTCCTAGCGGGAGGGCGGGGTGAGCAGTTCTTC.

Regarding this clone: It is likely a read error, because the conserved phenylalanine at the end of the CDR3 is missing. The chain uses TRBV6-5 and TRBJ1-5, with D perhaps TRBD1 (5 bases). Trimming took 2 bases from V and 3 from J, leaving 5 bases between them. CDR3 length: 13 residues. Germline lookup yields CDR1 MNHEY and CDR2 SVGAGI. The CDR3 nucleotides are TGTGCCAGCAGTTACGGGGCCAATCAGCCCCAGCATGTT. This gives the protein CASSYGANQPQHV.

The chain couples TRBV5-6 to TRBJ1-1, with D possibly TRBD1 on 5 matching bases. The ends were cut back, 6 bases at V and 2 bases at J, with 17 bases in the middle. The germline CDR1 and CDR2 sequences are SGHDT and YYEEEE. The CDR3 consists of 15 residues. The CDR3 loop reads CASTRPGFGNTEAFF. The CDR3 DNA reads TGTGCCAGCACCCGTCCAGGGTTTGGAAACACTGAAGCTTTCTTT.

The chain is built from TRBV5-1 and TRBJ1-1; D unclear. The V and J ends lost 4 bases and 0 bases respectively, with 7 bases between them. The CDR3 sequence is 13 residues long. Germline V lookup: CDR1 SGHRS, CDR2 YFSETQ. CDR3: CASSREMNTEAFF. The CDR3 DNA is TGCGCCAGCAGCAGAGAGATGAACACTGAAGCTTTCTTT.

The chain combines TRBV5-1 with TRBJ2-1; 8 bases fit TRBD2. CDR1 SGHRS and CDR2 YFSETQ come from the germline V gene. The CDR3 runs 16 residues. V lost 0 bases to trimming and J lost 6 bases; unmatched junction nucleotides: 8. CDR3 sequence: CASSLVTVAGSNEQFF. The CDR3 bases are TGCGCCAGCAGCTTGGTAACGGTAGCGGGGAGCAATGAGCAGTTCTTC.

The chain recombines TRBV6-5 with TRBJ2-5; 8 bases are a match to TRBD2. This CDR3 has 15 amino acids. V was pared by 6 bases and J by 5 bases, with 11 bases of the junction left unmatched. Germline V gives CDR1 MNHEY, CDR2 SVGAGI. The DNA of the CDR3 is TGTGCCAGCAGCCCCACTCGGGGGGGGACTGAGACCCAGTACTTC. It specifies CASSPTRGGTETQYF.

This clone was seen a handful of times. The chain couples TRBV2 to TRBJ2-5, with 11 bases lining up with TRBD2. The CDR3 is made up of 15 amino acids. V shed 6 bases, J shed 1 base, and the junction held 4 bases outside the gene matches. The germline V gene has CDR1 SNHLY and CDR2 FYNNEI. CDR3 nucleotide sequence: TGTGCCAGCAGGCTAGGGACTAGCGGCCAAGAGACCCAGTACTTC. The encoded protein is CASRLGTSGQETQYF.

The rearrangement links TRBV12-5 to TRBJ1-3, with D unresolved. Looked up from germline, CDR1 is LGHNT and CDR2 is FRNRAP. The ends were cut back, 7 bases at V and 0 bases at J, with 7 bases in the middle. The CDR3 consists of 13 residues. CDR3 in amino acids: CASAYGSGNTIYF. The CDR3 nucleotides read TGTGCTAGTGCCTACGGCTCTGGAAACACCATATATTTT.

The rearrangement joins TRBV6-5 to TRBJ2-2; 11 nucleotides align to TRBD2. The CDR3 runs 15 residues. The junction had 4 bases not matched to a gene; V was cut back by 6 bases and J by 4 bases. Germline assignment: CDR1 MNHEY and CDR2 SVGAGI. The CDR3 loop reads CASRSGTSGTGELFF. For the CDR3, the DNA is TGTGCCAGCAGGTCCGGGACTAGCGGCACCGGGGAGCTGTTTTTT.

This sequence joins TRBV28 and TRBJ2-7; D not resolved. This CDR3 has 11 amino acids. Germline CDR1 and CDR2: MDHEN and SYDVKM. The germline V and J ends were trimmed by 5 bases and 2 bases, with 4 bases remaining between them. The CDR3 DNA reads as TGTGCCAGCAGTGTTACCTACGAGCAGTACTTC. Residues: CASSVTYEQYF.

The chain carries TRBV5-1 and TRBJ2-5; 7 positions agree with TRBD1. The CDR3 runs 15 residues. V lost 5 bases and J lost 5; bases outside the gene matches: 12. Germline CDR1 and CDR2: SGHRS and YFSETQ. The CDR3 sequence: CASREEGGVGETQYF. DNA for the CDR3: TGCGCCAGCAGGGAAGAAGGGGGCGTAGGGGAGACCCAGTACTTC.

The chain couples TRBV18 to TRBJ2-5, with D possibly being TRBD2 (5 bases). The CDR3 has 15 amino acids. V lost 1 base to trimming and J lost 3 bases, with 12 bases between them. The germline CDR1 and CDR2 sequences are KGHSH and LQKENI. CDR3 coding DNA: TGTGCCAGCTCACCACTTGGGTCAGCGGAAGAGACCCAGTACTTC. Translating it yields CASSPLGSAEETQYF.

This chain connects TRBV6-6 to TRBJ2-1; 7 bases match TRBD2. V shed 6 bases, J shed 1 base, and the junction held 6 bases outside the gene matches. Germline CDR1 reads MNHNY; CDR2 reads SVGAGI (reference sequence). This CDR3 contains 15 residues. In DNA, the CDR3 is TGTGCCAGCAGGGTAAGCGGGAATTCCTACAATGAGCAGTTCTTC. It is translated as CASRVSGNSYNEQFF.

The V and J genes are TRBV10-3 and TRBJ2-5; perhaps TRBD1 as D (6 bases). Looked up from germline, CDR1 is ENHRY and CDR2 is SYGVKD. V lost 9 bases and J 1 base, leaving 12 bases between the germline ends. The CDR3 is 13 amino acids. CDR3 sequence: CAIKDSTQETQYF. The CDR3 region has the DNA TGTGCCATAAAGGACAGTACCCAAGAGACCCAGTACTTC.